This T cell receptor (beta chain) is drawn from a study of blood T cells in healthy people across ages. This clonotype has a handful of counts. Alongside a J-beta primer mix, a sample-barcoded 5' primer served in a second PCR lasting roughly 6 to 11 cycles. TCRdb itself ran the 5' RACE reads through MiXCR, one entry per CDR3 protein. The sample records some 1.1 million distinct CDR3 sequences, around two fifths being singletons. The source is a man younger than 30 in good health. What was sequenced was blood.

This chain's CDR3 is CSAHAFPGGYTF. CDR3 nucleotides: TGCAGTGCCCATGCCTTTCCAGGGGGCTACACCTTC. The chain couples TRBV20-1 to TRBJ1-2; D possibly corresponds to TRBD1 (5 bases). CDR1 and CDR2 (germline): DFQATT, SNEGSKA (reference sequence). Trimming pared 6 bases from V and 8 bases from J, leaving 16 bases between. There are 12 residues in the CDR3.